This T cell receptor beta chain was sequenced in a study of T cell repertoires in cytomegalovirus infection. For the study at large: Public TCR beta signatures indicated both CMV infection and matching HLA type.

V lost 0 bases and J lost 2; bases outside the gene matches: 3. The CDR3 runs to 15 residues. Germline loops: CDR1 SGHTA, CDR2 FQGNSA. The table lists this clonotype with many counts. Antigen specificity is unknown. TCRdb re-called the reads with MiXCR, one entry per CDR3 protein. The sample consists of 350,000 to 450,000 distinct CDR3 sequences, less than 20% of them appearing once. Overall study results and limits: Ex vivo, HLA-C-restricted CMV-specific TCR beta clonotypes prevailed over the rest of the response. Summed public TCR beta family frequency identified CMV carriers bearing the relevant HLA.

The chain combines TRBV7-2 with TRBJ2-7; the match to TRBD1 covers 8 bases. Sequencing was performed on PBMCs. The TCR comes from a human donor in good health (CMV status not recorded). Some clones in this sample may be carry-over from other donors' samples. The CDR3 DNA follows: TGTGCCAGCAGCTTAGCCGGGACAGGAGCCTACGAGCAGTACTTC. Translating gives CASSLAGTGAYEQYF.